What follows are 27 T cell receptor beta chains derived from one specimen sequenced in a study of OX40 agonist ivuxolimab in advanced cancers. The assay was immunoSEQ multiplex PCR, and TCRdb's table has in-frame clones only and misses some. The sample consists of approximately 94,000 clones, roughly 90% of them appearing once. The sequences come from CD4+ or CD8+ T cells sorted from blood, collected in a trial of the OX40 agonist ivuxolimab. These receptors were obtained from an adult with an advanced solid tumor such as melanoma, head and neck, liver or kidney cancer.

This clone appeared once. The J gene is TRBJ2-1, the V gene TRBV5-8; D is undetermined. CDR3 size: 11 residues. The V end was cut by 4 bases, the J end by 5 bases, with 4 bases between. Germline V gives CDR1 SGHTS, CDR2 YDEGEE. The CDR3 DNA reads TGTGCCAGCAGCCTGAACAATGAGCAGTTCTTC. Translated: CASSLNNEQFF.

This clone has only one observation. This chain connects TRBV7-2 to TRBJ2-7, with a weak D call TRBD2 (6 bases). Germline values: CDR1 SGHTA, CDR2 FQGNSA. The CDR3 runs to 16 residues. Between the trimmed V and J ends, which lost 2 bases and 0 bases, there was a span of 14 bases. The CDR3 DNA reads TGTGCCAGCAGCTTAACCGGGACTGGGAGCTCCTACGAGCAGTACTTC. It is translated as CASSLTGTGSSYEQYF.

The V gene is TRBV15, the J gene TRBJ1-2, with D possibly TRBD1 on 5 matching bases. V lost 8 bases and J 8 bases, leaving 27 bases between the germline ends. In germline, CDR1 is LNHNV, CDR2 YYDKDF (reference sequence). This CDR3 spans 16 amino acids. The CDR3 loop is CATAKQLGRLTEGYTF. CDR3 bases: TGTGCCACCGCTAAGCAACTGGGACGGCTAACTGAAGGCTACACCTTC. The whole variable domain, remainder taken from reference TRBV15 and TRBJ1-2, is DAMVIQNPRYQVTQFGKPVTLSCSQTLNHNVMYWYQQKSSQAPKLLFHYYDKDFNNEADTPDNFQSRRPNTSFCFLDIRSPGLGDTAMYLCATAKQLGRLTEGYTFGSGTRLTVV.

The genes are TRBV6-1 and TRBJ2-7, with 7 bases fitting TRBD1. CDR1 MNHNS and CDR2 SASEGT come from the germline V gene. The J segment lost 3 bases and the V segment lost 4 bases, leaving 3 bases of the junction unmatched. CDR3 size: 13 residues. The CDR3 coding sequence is TGTGCCAGCAGTGTGAGACAGGGCTACGAGCAGTACTTC. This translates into CASSVRQGYEQYF.

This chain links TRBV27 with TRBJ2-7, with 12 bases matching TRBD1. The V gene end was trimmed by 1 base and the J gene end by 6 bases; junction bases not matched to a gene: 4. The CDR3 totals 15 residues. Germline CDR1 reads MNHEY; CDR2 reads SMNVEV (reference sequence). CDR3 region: CASSLYRDRGLEQYF. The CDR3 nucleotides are TGTGCCAGCAGTTTATACCGGGACAGGGGGCTCGAGCAGTACTTC.

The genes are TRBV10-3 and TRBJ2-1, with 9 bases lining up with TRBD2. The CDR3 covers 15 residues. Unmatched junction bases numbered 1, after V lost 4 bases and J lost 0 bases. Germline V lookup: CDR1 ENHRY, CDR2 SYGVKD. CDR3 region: CAISGAGGSYNEQFF. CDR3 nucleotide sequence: TGTGCCATCAGTGGAGCGGGAGGCTCCTACAATGAGCAGTTCTTC.

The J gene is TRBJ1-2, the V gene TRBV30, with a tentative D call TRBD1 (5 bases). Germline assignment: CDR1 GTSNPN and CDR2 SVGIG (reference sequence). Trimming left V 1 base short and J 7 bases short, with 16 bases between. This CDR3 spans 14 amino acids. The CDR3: CAWSAEGRLSGYTF. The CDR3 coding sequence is TGTGCCTGGAGTGCGGAGGGGCGGTTATCTGGCTACACCTTC. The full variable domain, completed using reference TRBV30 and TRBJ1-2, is SQTIHQWPATLVQPVGSPLSLECTVEGTSNPNLYWYRQAAGRGLQLLFYSVGIGQISSEVPQNLSASRPQDRQFILSSKKLLLSDSGFYLCAWSAEGRLSGYTFGSGTRLTVV.

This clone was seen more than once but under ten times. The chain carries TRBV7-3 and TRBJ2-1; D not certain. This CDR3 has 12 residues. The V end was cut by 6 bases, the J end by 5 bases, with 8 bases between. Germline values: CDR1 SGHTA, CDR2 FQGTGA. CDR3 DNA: TGTGCCAGCAGTCCAGATCACAATGAGCAGTTCTTC. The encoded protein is CASSPDHNEQFF.

This CDR3 is CASSFGTAAYEQYF. CDR3 nucleotides: TGTGCCAGCAGCTTCGGGACAGCAGCCTACGAGCAGTACTTC. V and J are TRBV5-5 and TRBJ2-7; 7 bases fit TRBD1. From germline, CDR1 is SGHKS and CDR2 YYEKEE (reference sequence). The CDR3 runs to 14 residues. Unmatched junction bases numbered 4, after V lost 2 bases and J lost 2 bases. Using reference TRBV5-5 and TRBJ2-7 for the parts outside the CDR3, the full variable domain is DAGVTQSPTHLIKTRGQQVTLRCSPISGHKSVSWYQQVLGQGPQFIFQYYEKEERGRGNFPDRFSARQFPNYSSELNVNALLLGDSALYLCASSFGTAAYEQYFGPGTRLTVT.

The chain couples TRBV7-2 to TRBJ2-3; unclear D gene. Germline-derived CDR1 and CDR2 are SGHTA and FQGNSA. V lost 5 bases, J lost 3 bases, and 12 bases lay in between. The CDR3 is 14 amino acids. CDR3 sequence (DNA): TGTGCCAGCAGCCAAGCTCTCAGGACAGATACGCAGTATTTT. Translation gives CASSQALRTDTQYF.

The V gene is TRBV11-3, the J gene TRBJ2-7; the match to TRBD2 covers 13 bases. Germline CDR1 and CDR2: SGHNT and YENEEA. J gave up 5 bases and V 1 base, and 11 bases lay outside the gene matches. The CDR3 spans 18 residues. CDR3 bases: TGTGCCAGCAGCTTAGGGACTAGCGGGAGTTTAGCCCTCGACGAGCAGTACTTC. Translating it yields CASSLGTSGSLALDEQYF.

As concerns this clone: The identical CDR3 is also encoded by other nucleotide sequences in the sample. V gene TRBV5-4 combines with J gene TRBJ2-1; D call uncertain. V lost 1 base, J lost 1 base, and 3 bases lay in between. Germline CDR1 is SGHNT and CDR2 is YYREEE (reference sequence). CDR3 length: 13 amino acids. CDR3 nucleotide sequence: TGTGCCAGCAGCTTGTGGTCCTACAATGAGCAGTTCTTC. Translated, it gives CASSLWSYNEQFF. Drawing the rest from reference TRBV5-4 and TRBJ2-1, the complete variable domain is ETGVTQSPTHLIKTRGQQVTLRCSSQSGHNTVSWYQQALGQGPQFIFQYYREEENGRGNFPPRFSGLQFPNYSSELNVNALELDDSALYLCASSLWSYNEQFFGPGTRLTVL.

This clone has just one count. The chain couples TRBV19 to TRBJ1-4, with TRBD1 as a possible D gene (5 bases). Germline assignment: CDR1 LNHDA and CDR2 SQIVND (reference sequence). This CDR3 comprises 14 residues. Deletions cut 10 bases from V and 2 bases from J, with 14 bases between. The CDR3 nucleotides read TGTGCCACTGGTATGAGGGGTACTAATGAAAAACTGTTTTTT. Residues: CATGMRGTNEKLFF.

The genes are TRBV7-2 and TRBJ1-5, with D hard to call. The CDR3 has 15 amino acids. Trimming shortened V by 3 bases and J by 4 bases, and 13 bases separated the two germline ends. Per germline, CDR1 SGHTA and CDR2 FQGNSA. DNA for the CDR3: TGTGCCAGCAGCTTCGGGCATTCCCCTAATCAGCCCCAGCATTTT. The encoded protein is CASSFGHSPNQPQHF.

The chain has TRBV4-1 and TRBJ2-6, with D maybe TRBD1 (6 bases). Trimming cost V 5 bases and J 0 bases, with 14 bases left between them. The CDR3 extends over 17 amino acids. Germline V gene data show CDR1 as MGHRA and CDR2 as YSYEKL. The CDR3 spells CASSSQTGTSGANVLTF. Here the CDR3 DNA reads TGCGCCAGCAGCTCACAGACAGGTACCTCTGGGGCCAACGTCCTGACTTTC.

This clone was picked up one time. The CDR3 reads CASSSGQNYEQYF. The CDR3 bases are TGTGCCAGCAGCTCGGGACAGAACTACGAGCAGTACTTC. The chain has TRBV5-4 and TRBJ2-7; TRBD1 aligns across 7 bases. The CDR3 covers 13 residues. V shed 3 bases and J 3 bases; nucleotides not matched to a gene: 3. Germline V CDR1 and CDR2: SGHNT, YYREEE (reference sequence).

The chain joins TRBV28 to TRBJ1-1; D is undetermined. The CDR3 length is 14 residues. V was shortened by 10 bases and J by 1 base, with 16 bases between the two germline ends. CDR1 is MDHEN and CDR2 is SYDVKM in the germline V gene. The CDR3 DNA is TGTGCCACCACAACGGCCACACCGAACACTGAAGCTTTCTTT. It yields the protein CATTTATPNTEAFF.

Here the CDR3 DNA reads TGCGCCAGCAGCTTGGGAGGGAGGTCGCGGTACGAGCAGTACTTC. It codes for CASSLGGRSRYEQYF. The gene calls are TRBV5-1 and TRBJ2-7; possibly TRBD2 for D (6 bases). The germline V and J ends were trimmed by 0 bases and 4 bases, with 14 bases remaining between them. CDR3 length: 15 residues. CDR1 is SGHRS and CDR2 is YFSETQ in the germline V gene.

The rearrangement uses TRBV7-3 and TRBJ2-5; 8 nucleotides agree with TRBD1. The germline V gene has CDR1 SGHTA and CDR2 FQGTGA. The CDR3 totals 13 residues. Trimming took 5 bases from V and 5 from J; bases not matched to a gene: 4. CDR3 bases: TGTGCCAGCAGCCCGACAGGGGTTGAGACCCAGTACTTC. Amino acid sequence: CASSPTGVETQYF.

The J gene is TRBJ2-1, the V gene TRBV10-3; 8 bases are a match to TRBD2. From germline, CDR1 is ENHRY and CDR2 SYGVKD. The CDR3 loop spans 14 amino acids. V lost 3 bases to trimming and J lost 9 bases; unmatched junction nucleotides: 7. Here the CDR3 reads CAISESGRASEQFF. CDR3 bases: TGTGCCATCAGTGAAAGCGGGAGAGCCAGTGAGCAGTTCTTC.

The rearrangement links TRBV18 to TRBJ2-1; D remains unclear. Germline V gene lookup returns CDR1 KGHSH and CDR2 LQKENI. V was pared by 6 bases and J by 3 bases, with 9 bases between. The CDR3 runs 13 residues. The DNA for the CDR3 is TGTGCCAGCTCGTCCAATAACTACAATGAGCAGTTCTTC. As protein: CASSSNNYNEQFF.

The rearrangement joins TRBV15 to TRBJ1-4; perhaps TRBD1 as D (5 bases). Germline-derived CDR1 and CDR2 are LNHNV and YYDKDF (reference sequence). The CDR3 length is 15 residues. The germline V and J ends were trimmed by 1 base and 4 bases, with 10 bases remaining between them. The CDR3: CATSRVAGINEKLFF. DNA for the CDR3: TGTGCCACCAGCAGAGTGGCAGGGATTAATGAAAAACTGTTTTTT.

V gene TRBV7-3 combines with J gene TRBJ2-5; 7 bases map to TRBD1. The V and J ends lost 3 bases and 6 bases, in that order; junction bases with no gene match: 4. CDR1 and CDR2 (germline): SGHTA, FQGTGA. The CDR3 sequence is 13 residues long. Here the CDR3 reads CASSFPGGKTQYF. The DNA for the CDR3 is TGTGCCAGCAGCTTCCCAGGGGGAAAGACCCAGTACTTC.

This chain's CDR3 is CASSLFRDQPQHF. CDR3 DNA: TGTGCCAGCAGTTTATTTAGGGATCAGCCCCAGCATTTT. The chain is built from TRBV28 and TRBJ1-5; D not certain. Germline V gives CDR1 MDHEN, CDR2 SYDVKM. Trimming removed 1 base from V and 5 bases from J, with 6 bases in between. The CDR3 is 13 residues long.

The CDR3 sequence is CASSQSPDTNEKLFF. The CDR3 bases are TGTGCCAGCAGCCAATCACCGGACACTAATGAAAAACTGTTTTTT. This chain joins TRBV9 and TRBJ1-4; D unresolved. Between the trimmed V and J ends, which lost 4 bases and 2 bases, there was a span of 12 bases. Germline V gives CDR1 SGDLS, CDR2 YYNGEE. CDR3 size: 15 residues.

The chain's CDR3 is CASSLSATGVKTQYF. CDR3 DNA: TGTGCCAGCAGTTTATCGGCGACAGGGGTGAAGACCCAGTACTTC. The chain has TRBV27 and TRBJ2-5, with 8 positions matching TRBD1. This CDR3 is built from 15 residues. V shed 0 bases and J 6 bases; nucleotides not matched to a gene: 6. Per the germline V gene, CDR1 is MNHEY and CDR2 is SMNVEV (reference sequence).

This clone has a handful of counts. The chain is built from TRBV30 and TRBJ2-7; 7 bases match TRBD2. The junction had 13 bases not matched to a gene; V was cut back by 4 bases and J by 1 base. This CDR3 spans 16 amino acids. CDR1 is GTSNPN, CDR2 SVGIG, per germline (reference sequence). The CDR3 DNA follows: TGTGCCTGGACCCGACCGGCGGGAGAGGAATCCTACGAGCAGTACTTC. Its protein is CAWTRPAGEESYEQYF.